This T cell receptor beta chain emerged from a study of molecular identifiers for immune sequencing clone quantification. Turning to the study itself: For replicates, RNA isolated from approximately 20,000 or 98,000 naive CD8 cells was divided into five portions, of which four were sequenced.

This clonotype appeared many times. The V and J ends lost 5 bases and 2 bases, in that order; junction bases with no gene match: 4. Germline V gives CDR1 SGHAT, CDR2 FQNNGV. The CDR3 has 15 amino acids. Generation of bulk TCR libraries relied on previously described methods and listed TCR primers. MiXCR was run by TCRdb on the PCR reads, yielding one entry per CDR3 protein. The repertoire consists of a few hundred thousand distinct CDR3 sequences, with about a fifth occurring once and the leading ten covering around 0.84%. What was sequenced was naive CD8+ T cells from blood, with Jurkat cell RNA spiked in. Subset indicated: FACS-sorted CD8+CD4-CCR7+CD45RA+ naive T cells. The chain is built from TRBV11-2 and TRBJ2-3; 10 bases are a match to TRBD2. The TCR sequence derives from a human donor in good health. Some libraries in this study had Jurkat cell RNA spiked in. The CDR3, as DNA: TGTGCCAGCAGCCAGGGACTAGCGATCACAGATACGCAGTATTTT. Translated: CASSQGLAITDTQYF.